Following are 23 T cell receptor beta chains from one sample sequenced in a study of CD8+ T cells in alopecia areata. As the sequencing template, cDNA was produced by extracting RNA and reverse transcribing it. Some clones are missing from TCRdb's copy, which holds only in-frame ones; the method was immunoSEQ multiplex PCR. The sample carries 150,000 to 200,000 clones, roughly 60% recorded once. Treatment indicated: oral pan-JAK inhibitor, 5-10 mg twice daily. The starting material was CD4+ T cells sorted from blood, obtained around week 49, from a patient treated with tofacitinib. These receptor sequences come from a human donor with alopecia areata.

This clone has just one count. V usage is TRBV5-1 and J usage is TRBJ2-3; 10 positions agree with TRBD2. Unmatched junction bases numbered 19, after V lost 8 bases and J lost 4 bases. Germline V gene lookup returns CDR1 SGHRS and CDR2 YFSETQ. The CDR3 has 18 amino acids. This CDR3 is CASTPRLAGVRGSDTQYF. CDR3 nucleotides: TGCGCCAGTACCCCGCGGCTAGCGGGGGTAAGGGGCTCAGATACGCAGTATTTT.

The rearrangement uses TRBV2 and TRBJ2-4; 7 positions agree with TRBD1. Looked up from germline, CDR1 is SNHLY and CDR2 is FYNNEI. Losses at the gene ends were 4 bases for V and 7 bases for J; bases not matched to a gene: 4. This CDR3 comprises 13 residues. The CDR3 nucleotides read TGTGCCAGCAGTGGCGACAGGGAGAACATTCAGTACTTC. Its translation is CASSGDRENIQYF.

The gene calls are TRBV30 and TRBJ1-6, with D possibly TRBD1 on 6 matching bases. In germline, CDR1 is GTSNPN, CDR2 SVGIG (reference sequence). V was trimmed by 3 bases and J by 8 bases, leaving 14 bases between them. This CDR3 has 14 residues. The CDR3 loop reads CAWSEGDGYSPLHF. The CDR3 DNA sequence: TGTGCCTGGAGCGAGGGGGATGGGTATTCACCCCTCCACTTT.

The J gene is TRBJ1-1, the V gene TRBV29-1; possible D gene TRBD1, 6 bases. The CDR3 runs 15 residues. V lost 4 bases, J lost 1 base, and 16 bases lay in between. The germline V gene encodes CDR1 SQVTM and CDR2 ANQGSEA. The CDR3 DNA reads as TGCAGCGTTGCAACTCGCACGGGACAGAACACTGAAGCTTTCTTT. As protein: CSVATRTGQNTEAFF.

This clone was seen a few times. The chain combines TRBV5-4 with TRBJ1-2; tentative D call: TRBD1 (6 bases). The CDR3 has 15 residues. Germline values: CDR1 SGHNT, CDR2 YYREEE (reference sequence). Trimming pared 7 bases from V and 3 bases from J, leaving 19 bases between. The CDR3 here is CASLRGGAPDYGYTF. The DNA of the CDR3 is TGTGCCAGCTTGAGGGGGGGCGCCCCGGACTATGGCTACACCTTC.

The chain employs TRBV7-2 and TRBJ1-5, with TRBD1 matching 7 bases. CDR1 and CDR2 from the germline V gene are SGHTA and FQGNSA. Trimming removed 5 bases from V and 7 bases from J; junction bases left unmatched: 8. The CDR3 sequence is 14 residues long. CDR3 amino acids: CASSDRTGGQPQHF. The DNA of the CDR3 is TGTGCCAGCAGCGATCGGACAGGTGGGCAGCCCCAGCATTTT.

The V and J genes are TRBV9 and TRBJ1-2; possible D gene TRBD1, 5 bases. V gave up 0 bases and J gave up 6 bases, with 6 bases separating them. This CDR3 is 12 amino acids long. The germline CDR1 and CDR2 sequences are SGDLS and YYNGEE. Here the CDR3 DNA reads TGTGCCAGCAGCGTAGAGGGGAATGGCTACACCTTC. Translation: CASSVEGNGYTF.

This clone was counted only a few times. The V call is TRBV5-1, the J call TRBJ2-3, with D tentatively TRBD1 (7 bases). This CDR3 spans 15 amino acids. Per the germline V gene, CDR1 is SGHRS and CDR2 is YFSETQ. V gave up 1 base and J gave up 6 bases, with 15 bases separating them. The CDR3 region has the DNA TGCGCCAGCAGCTTGCGGGGGACCAGGGGGGATACGCAGTATTTT. This codes for CASSLRGTRGDTQYF. The whole variable domain, remainder taken from reference TRBV5-1 and TRBJ2-3, is KAGVTQTPRYLIKTRGQQVTLSCSPISGHRSVSWYQQTPGQGLQFLFEYFSETQRNKGNFPGRFSGRQFSNSRSEMNVSTLELGDSALYLCASSLRGTRGDTQYFGPGTRLTVL.

The sample holds a few counts of this clone. V and J are TRBV19 and TRBJ2-3; D remains ambiguous. The ends were cut back, 3 bases at V and 4 bases at J, with 2 bases in the middle. CDR1 and CDR2 from the germline V gene are LNHDA and SQIVND (reference sequence). The length of the CDR3 is 11 residues. The CDR3 DNA is TGTGCCAGTAGTATTGCAGATACGCAGTATTTT. Residues: CASSIADTQYF.

This chain joins TRBV6-6 and TRBJ1-1; 10 positions agree with TRBD1. There are 14 residues in the CDR3. Germline V lookup: CDR1 MNHNY, CDR2 SVGAGI (reference sequence). The junction had 6 bases not matched to a gene; V was cut back by 6 bases and J by 5 bases. The CDR3 loop reads CASSLTGGGTEAFF. The CDR3 nucleotides are TGTGCCAGCAGCCTGACAGGGGGCGGGACTGAAGCTTTCTTT.

This clone was recorded a few times. The chain has TRBV19 and TRBJ2-3; no firm D call. CDR1 and CDR2 from the germline V gene are LNHDA and SQIVND (reference sequence). V dropped 5 bases and J dropped 6 bases, with 6 bases sitting between them. The CDR3 extends over 11 amino acids. In DNA, the CDR3 is TGTGCCAGTAGTGCGCGGGATACGCAGTATTTT. This translates into CASSARDTQYF.

Only a few counts were recorded for this clone. The chain is built from TRBV27 and TRBJ2-2; no clear D gene. V lost 0 bases, J lost 2 bases, and 7 bases lay in between. The V gene's germline CDR1 is MNHEY and CDR2 SMNVEV (reference sequence). The CDR3 covers 15 residues. The CDR3 DNA sequence: TGTGCCAGCAGTTTATCCCGAGGAAACACCGGGGAGCTGTTTTTT. As protein: CASSLSRGNTGELFF.

The V and J genes are TRBV7-2 and TRBJ1-2; no clear D gene. The CDR3 contains 14 residues. The germline CDR1 and CDR2 sequences are SGHTA and FQGNSA. V gave up 5 bases and J gave up 4 bases, with 14 bases separating them. In DNA, the CDR3 is TGTGCCAGCAGCATCCAGGACGGAATCTATGGCTACACCTTC. Translation: CASSIQDGIYGYTF. The full variable domain, rest sourced from reference TRBV7-2 and TRBJ1-2, is GAGVSQSPSNKVTEKGKDVELRCDPISGHTALYWYRQSLGQGLEFLIYFQGNSAPDKSGLPSDRFSAERTGGSVSTLTIQRTQQEDSAVYLCASSIQDGIYGYTFGSGTRLTVV.

The V call is TRBV9, the J call TRBJ2-7; TRBD1 is a possible D gene (6 bases). The CDR3 runs to 15 residues. V lost 2 bases and J 2 bases, leaving 14 bases between the germline ends. The germline V gene has CDR1 SGDLS and CDR2 YYNGEE. The CDR3: CASSVRSGTPYEQYF. CDR3 in DNA: TGTGCCAGCAGCGTCCGGTCCGGGACACCCTACGAGCAGTACTTC.

This rearrangement joins TRBV5-6 to TRBJ2-4, with D possibly matching TRBD1 (5 bases). The CDR3 totals 15 residues. Germline CDR1 SGHDT, CDR2 YYEEEE. Trimming pared 2 bases from V and 8 bases from J, leaving 17 bases between. CDR3 amino acids: CASSLLIQAADIQYF. The CDR3, as DNA: TGTGCCAGCAGCTTATTGATACAGGCTGCGGACATTCAGTACTTC.

The CDR3 DNA reads as TGTGCCAGCGGGCACTTACGGGACGGGGGGACCTACGAGCAGTACTTC. This gives the protein CASGHLRDGGTYEQYF. The chain employs TRBV6-6 and TRBJ2-7, with 7 bases identical to TRBD2. Losses at the gene ends were 8 bases for V and 2 bases for J; bases not matched to a gene: 15. Germline values: CDR1 MNHNY, CDR2 SVGAGI (reference sequence). The CDR3 is 16 amino acids.

The chain uses TRBV6-5 and TRBJ1-2; unclear D gene. Germline CDR1 reads MNHEY; CDR2 reads SVGAGI. The CDR3 is made up of 11 amino acids. The V end was cut by 6 bases, the J end by 4 bases, with 6 bases between. For the CDR3, the DNA is TGTGCCAGCAGAACGAGCTATGGCTACACCTTC. Translating it yields CASRTSYGYTF.

The chain carries TRBV30 and TRBJ1-2; 9 bases fit TRBD1. Trimming removed 3 bases from V and 10 bases from J; junction bases left unmatched: 12. The CDR3 is made up of 14 amino acids. The germline CDR1 and CDR2 sequences are GTSNPN and SVGIG (reference sequence). The CDR3 DNA reads as TGTGCCTGGAGGCCTAAGGGACAGGGAGTCTTCTACACCTTC. Encoded protein: CAWRPKGQGVFYTF.

The J gene is TRBJ1-5, the V gene TRBV19; the D is unclear. Trimming pared 7 bases from V and 5 bases from J, leaving 15 bases between. The germline V gene encodes CDR1 LNHDA and CDR2 SQIVND (reference sequence). There are 14 residues in the CDR3. CDR3 DNA sequence: TGTGCCAGTAATTTGGCGGGCGTGGATCAGCCCCAGCATTTT. The encoded protein is CASNLAGVDQPQHF.

The CDR3 nucleotides are TGCAGCGGTTGGGGACAGGGGTTCAATGGCTACACCTTC. Its protein product is CSGWGQGFNGYTF. The rearrangement joins TRBV29-1 to TRBJ1-2, with 10 bases matching TRBD1. After removal of 7 bases from V and 6 bases from J, the junction contained 8 bases not matched to a gene. Germline V CDR1 and CDR2: SQVTM, ANQGSEA. This CDR3 region has 13 residues.

This chain connects TRBV7-2 to TRBJ1-1, with TRBD1 identical over 11 bases. With V trimmed by 7 bases and J by 4 bases, 5 bases remained unmatched. The germline CDR1 and CDR2 sequences are SGHTA and FQGNSA. The CDR3 runs to 14 residues. CDR3 in amino acids: CASTQDRGLTEAFF. The CDR3 bases are TGTGCCAGCACCCAGGACAGGGGGCTCACTGAAGCTTTCTTT.

This clone was found a few times. This chain uses TRBV2 with TRBJ2-7, with D hard to call. Looked up from germline, CDR1 is SNHLY and CDR2 is FYNNEI. The CDR3 is made up of 12 amino acids. V shed 9 bases and J shed 0 bases, with 9 bases lying between them. The CDR3 DNA is TGTGCCAGTGAGGACGACTCCTACGAGCAGTACTTC. Protein: CASEDDSYEQYF.

V and J are TRBV30 and TRBJ1-5; D perhaps matches TRBD1 (6 bases). The germline V gene encodes CDR1 GTSNPN and CDR2 SVGIG (reference sequence). The CDR3 is 13 amino acids. Trimming shortened V by 5 bases and J by 5 bases, and 13 bases separated the two germline ends. The CDR3, as DNA: TGTGCCTGGTCCCCGGGACACTATCAGCCCCAGCATTTT. Translation: CAWSPGHYQPQHF. Looking up the rest from reference TRBV30 and TRBJ1-5 gives the full variable domain: SQTIHQWPATLVQPVGSPLSLECTVEGTSNPNLYWYRQAAGRGLQLLFYSVGIGQISSEVPQNLSASRPQDRQFILSSKKLLLSDSGFYLCAWSPGHYQPQHFGDGTRLSIL.